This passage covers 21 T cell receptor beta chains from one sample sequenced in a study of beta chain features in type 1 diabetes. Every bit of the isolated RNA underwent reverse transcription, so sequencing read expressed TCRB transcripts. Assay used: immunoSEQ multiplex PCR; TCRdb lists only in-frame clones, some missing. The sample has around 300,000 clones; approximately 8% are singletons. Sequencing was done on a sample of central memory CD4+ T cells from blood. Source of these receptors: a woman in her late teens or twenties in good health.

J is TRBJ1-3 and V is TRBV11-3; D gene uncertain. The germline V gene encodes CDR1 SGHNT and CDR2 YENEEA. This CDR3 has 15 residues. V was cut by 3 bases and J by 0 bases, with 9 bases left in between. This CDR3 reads CASSFGRNSGNTIYF. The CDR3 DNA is TGTGCCAGCAGCTTCGGACGGAACTCTGGAAACACCATATATTTT.

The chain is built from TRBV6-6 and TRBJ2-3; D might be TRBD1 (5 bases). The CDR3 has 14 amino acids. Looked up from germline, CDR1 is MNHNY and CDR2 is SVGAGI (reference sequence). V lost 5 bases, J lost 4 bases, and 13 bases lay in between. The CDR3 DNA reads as TGTGCCAGCAGTCCAGGGTATGCTCCAGATACGCAGTATTTT. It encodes CASSPGYAPDTQYF.

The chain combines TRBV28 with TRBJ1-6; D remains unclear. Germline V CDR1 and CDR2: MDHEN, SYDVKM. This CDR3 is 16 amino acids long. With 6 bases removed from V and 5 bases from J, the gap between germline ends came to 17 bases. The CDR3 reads CASSPFVGRDNSPLHF. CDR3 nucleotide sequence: TGTGCCAGCAGCCCTTTTGTTGGGCGGGATAATTCACCCCTCCACTTT.

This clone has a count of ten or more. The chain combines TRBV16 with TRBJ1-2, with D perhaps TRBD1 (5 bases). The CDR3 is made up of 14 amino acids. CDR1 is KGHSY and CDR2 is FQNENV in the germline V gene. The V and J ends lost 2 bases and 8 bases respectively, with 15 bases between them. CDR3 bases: TGTGCCAGCAGCCAAGCCCTCGGGGCAAGGGGCTACACCTTC. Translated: CASSQALGARGYTF.

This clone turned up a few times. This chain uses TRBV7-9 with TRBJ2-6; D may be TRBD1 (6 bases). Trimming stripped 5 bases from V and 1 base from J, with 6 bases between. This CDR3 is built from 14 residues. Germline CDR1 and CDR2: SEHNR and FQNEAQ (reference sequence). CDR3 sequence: CASSQGSGANVLTF. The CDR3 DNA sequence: TGTGCCAGCAGCCAGGGGTCTGGGGCCAACGTCCTGACTTTC.

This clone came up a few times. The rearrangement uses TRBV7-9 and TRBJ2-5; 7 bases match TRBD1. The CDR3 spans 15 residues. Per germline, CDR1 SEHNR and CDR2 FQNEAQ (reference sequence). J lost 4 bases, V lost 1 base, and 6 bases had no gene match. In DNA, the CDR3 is TGTGCCAGCAGCTTAGGACAGGGTGGTAGAGAGACCCAGTACTTC. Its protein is CASSLGQGGRETQYF.

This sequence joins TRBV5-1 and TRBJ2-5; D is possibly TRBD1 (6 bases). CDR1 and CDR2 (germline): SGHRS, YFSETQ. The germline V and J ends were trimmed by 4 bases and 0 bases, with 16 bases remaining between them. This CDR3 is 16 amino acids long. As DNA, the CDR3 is TGCGCCAGCAGCCTAAGTCGGACAGCGTACCAAGAGACCCAGTACTTC. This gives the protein CASSLSRTAYQETQYF.

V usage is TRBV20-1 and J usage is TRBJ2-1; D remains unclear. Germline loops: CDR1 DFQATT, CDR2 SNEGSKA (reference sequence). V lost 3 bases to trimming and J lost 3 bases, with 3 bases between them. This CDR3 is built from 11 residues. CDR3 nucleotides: TGCAGTGCTAGCCGCTACAATGAGCAGTTCTTC. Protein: CSASRYNEQFF.

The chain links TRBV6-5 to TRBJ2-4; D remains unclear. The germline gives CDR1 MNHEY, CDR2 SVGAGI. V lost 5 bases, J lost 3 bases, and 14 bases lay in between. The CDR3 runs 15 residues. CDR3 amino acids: CASSLIERYKNIQYF. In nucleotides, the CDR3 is TGTGCCAGCAGTCTGATCGAGCGTTACAAAAACATTCAGTACTTC.

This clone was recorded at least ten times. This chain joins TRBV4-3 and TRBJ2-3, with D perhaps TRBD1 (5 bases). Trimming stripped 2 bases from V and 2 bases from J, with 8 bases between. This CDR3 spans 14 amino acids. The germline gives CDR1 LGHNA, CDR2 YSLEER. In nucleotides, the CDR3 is TGCGCCAGCAGCCAAAGGGGATTCACAGATACGCAGTATTTT. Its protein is CASSQRGFTDTQYF.

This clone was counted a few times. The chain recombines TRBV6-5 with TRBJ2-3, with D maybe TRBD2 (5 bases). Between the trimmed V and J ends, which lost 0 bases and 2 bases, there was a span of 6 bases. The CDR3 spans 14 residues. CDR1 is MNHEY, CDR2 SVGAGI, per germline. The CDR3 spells CASSYSDFTDTQYF. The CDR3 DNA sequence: TGTGCCAGCAGTTACTCGGACTTCACAGATACGCAGTATTTT.

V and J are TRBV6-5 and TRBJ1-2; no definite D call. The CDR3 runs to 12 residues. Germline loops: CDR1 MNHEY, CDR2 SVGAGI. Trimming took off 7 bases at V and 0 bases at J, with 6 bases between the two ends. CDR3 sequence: CASKQANYGYTF. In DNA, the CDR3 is TGTGCCAGCAAGCAGGCTAACTATGGCTACACCTTC.

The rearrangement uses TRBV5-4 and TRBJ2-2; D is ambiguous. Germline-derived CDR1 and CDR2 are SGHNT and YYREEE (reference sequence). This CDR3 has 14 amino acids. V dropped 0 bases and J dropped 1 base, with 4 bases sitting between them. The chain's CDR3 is CASSLELNTGELFF. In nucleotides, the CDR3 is TGTGCCAGCAGCTTGGAGCTGAACACCGGGGAGCTGTTTTTT.

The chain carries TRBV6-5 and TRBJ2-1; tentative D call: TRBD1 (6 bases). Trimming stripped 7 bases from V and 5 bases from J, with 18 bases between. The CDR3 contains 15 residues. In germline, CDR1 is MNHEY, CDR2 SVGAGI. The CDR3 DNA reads TGTGCCAGCAAAGGGAACAGGGCCCTAAACAATGAGCAGTTCTTC. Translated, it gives CASKGNRALNNEQFF.

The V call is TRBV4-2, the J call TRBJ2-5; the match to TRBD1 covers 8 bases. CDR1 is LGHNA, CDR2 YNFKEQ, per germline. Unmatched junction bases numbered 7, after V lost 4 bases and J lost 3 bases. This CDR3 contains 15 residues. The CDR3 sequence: CASSPVSDREETQYF. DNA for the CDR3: TGTGCCAGCAGCCCCGTATCGGACAGGGAAGAGACCCAGTACTTC.

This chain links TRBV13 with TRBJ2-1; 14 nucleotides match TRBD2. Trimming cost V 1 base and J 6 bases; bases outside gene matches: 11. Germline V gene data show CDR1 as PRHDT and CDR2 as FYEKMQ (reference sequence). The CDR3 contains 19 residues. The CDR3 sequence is CASSLDRGTSGSLVNEQFF. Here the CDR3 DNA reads TGTGCCAGCAGCTTAGACCGGGGGACTAGCGGGAGTTTGGTCAATGAGCAGTTCTTC.

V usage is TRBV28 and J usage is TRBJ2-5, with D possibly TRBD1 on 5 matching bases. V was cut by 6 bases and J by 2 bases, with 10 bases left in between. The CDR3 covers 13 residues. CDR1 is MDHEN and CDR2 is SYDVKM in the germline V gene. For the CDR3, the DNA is TGTGCCAGCAGAATTACAGGACAAGAGACCCAGTACTTC. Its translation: CASRITGQETQYF.

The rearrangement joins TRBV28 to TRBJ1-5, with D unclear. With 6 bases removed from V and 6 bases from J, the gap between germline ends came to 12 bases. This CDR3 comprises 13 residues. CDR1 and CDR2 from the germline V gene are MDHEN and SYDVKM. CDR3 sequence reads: CASRGIYGQPQHF. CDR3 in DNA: TGTGCCAGCAGGGGCATTTATGGTCAGCCCCAGCATTTT.

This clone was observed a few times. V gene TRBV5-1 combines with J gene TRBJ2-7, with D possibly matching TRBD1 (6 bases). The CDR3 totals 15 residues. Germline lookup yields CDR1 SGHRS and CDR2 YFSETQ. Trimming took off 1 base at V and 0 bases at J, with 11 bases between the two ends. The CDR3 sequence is CASSLQTGDSYEQYF. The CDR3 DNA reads TGCGCCAGCAGCTTGCAGACAGGAGACTCCTACGAGCAGTACTTC.

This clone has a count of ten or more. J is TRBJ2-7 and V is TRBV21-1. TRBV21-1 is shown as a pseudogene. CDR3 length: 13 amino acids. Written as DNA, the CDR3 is TGTGCCAGCAGCAACCCGACCCCCTACGAGCAGTACGTC. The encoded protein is CASSNPTPYEQYV.

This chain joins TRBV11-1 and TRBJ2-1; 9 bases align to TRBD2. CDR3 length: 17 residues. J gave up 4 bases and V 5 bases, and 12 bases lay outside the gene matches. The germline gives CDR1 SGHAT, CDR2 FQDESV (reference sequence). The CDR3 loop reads CASSPGGSGGNYNEQFF. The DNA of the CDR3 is TGTGCCAGCAGCCCCGGGGGTAGCGGGGGTAATTACAATGAGCAGTTCTTC.